This record looks at one T cell receptor beta chain sequence and its context. Antigen: not known. The sample originates from a study of beta chain features in type 1 diabetes. Findings of the study overall: Patients with Type 1 diabetes showed moderately but significantly shorter TCRB CDR3s in all four CD4+ subsets.

The CDR3 consists of 18 residues. Germline V lookup: CDR1 SGDLS, CDR2 YYNGEE. What was sequenced were expressed TCRB transcripts, since all of the isolated RNA had been reverse transcribed. Sequencing was performed with immunoSEQ multiplex PCR; in TCRdb, only in-frame clones are kept and a portion is missing. The repertoire includes tens of thousands of clones, 66% of them detected once, and less than 2% sits in the top ten. The J gene is TRBJ2-5, the V gene TRBV9, with 12 bases lining up with TRBD2. The DNA end favors TRBJ2-7, so the J call may be wrong. This sequence was found in a man aged 30 to 45 with type 1 diabetes. Some clones in this sample may be carry-over from other donors' samples. The sequencing input was Tregs from blood. As DNA, the CDR3 is TGTGCCAGCAGCGCCAAAAACAGTGGAGGACTAGCGGGGCACGAGCAGTACTTC. Protein: CASSAKNSGGLAGHEQYF.